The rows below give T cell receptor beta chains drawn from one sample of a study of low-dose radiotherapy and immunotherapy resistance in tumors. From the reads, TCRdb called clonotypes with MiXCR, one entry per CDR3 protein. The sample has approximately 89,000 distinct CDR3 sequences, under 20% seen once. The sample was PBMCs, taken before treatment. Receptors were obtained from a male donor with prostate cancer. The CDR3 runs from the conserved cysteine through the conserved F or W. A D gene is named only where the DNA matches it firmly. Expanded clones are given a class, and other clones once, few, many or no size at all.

CDR3: CSVIITLSYEQYF
DNA: TGCAGCGTTATCATCACCCTCTCCTACGAGCAGTACTTC
J: TRBJ2-7
size: many
V: TRBV29-1
D: NA

CDR3: CASSGTRNYGYTF
DNA: TGTGCCAGCAGCGGGACACGTAACTATGGCTACACCTTC
J: TRBJ1-2
size: NA
V: TRBV13
D: NA

CDR3: CASSYGTGELFF
DNA: TGTGCCAGCAGTTACGGCACCGGGGAGCTGTTTTTT
J: TRBJ2-2
size: many
V: TRBV12-3/TRBV12-4
D: NA

CDR3: CSARDRGRWFREQYF
DNA: TGCAGTGCTAGAGATCGTGGCAGGTGGTTCCGCGAGCAGTACTTC
J: TRBJ2-7
size: many
V: TRBV20-1
D: NA

CDR3: CASSPRTVGGYTF
DNA: TGTGCCAGCAGCCCCCGGACAGTTGGTGGCTACACCTTC
J: TRBJ1-2
size: many
V: TRBV7-2
D: NA

CDR3: CASSQAPAGANTGELFF
DNA: TGCGCCAGCAGCCAGGCCCCTGCGGGGGCGAACACCGGGGAGCTGTTTTTT
J: TRBJ2-2
size: many
V: TRBV4-1
D: TRBD2

CDR3: CASSGLGGGGSTDTQYF
DNA: TGTGCCAGCAGTGGACTAGGCGGGGGCGGTAGCACAGATACGCAGTATTTT
J: TRBJ2-3
size: many
V: TRBV9
D: NA

CDR3: CASSRIAGGPADTQYF
DNA: TGTGCCAGCAGTCGAATAGCGGGAGGGCCCGCAGATACGCAGTATTTT
J: TRBJ2-3
size: many
V: TRBV3-1
D: TRBD2

CDR3: CASASGTSPNSPLHF
DNA: TGTGCCAGCGCGTCCGGGACGTCCCCAAATTCACCCCTCCACTTT
J: TRBJ1-6
size: many
V: TRBV2
D: NA

CDR3: CSVGARRNSGANVLTF
DNA: TGCAGCGTTGGTGCAAGGAGAAATTCTGGGGCCAACGTCCTGACTTTC
J: TRBJ2-6
size: many
V: TRBV29-1
D: NA

CDR3: CASSLTPKETQYF
DNA: TGCGCCAGCAGCTTGACGCCGAAGGAGACCCAGTACTTC
J: TRBJ2-5
size: many
V: TRBV5-1
D: NA

CDR3: CASSPEGLGYTF
DNA: TGTGCCAGCAGCCCCGAAGGTCTAGGCTACACCTTC
J: TRBJ1-2
size: many
V: TRBV14
D: NA

CDR3: CASSQASDGTPLHF
DNA: TGCGCCAGCAGCCAAGCGTCTGACGGGACCCCTCTCCACTTT
J: TRBJ1-6
size: many
V: TRBV4-1
D: NA

CDR3: CASSTGQVGNAFF
DNA: TGTGCCAGCAGCACCGGACAAGTGGGGAACGCTTTCTTT
J: TRBJ1-1
size: NA
V: TRBV12-3/TRBV12-4
D: NA

CDR3: CASSLIASEYNEQFF
DNA: TGTGCCAGCAGCCTAATCGCTAGCGAGTACAATGAGCAGTTCTTC
J: TRBJ2-1
size: many
V: TRBV3-1
D: NA

CDR3: CASSAMTGVGQPQHF
DNA: TGTGCCAGCAGTGCCATGACAGGGGTCGGTCAGCCCCAGCATTTT
J: TRBJ1-5
size: many
V: TRBV12-3/TRBV12-4
D: TRBD1

CDR3: CASTEAAFSESYEQYF
DNA: TGTGCCAGCACTGAAGCGGCGTTTAGCGAAAGCTACGAGCAGTACTTC
J: TRBJ2-7
size: NA
V: TRBV6-1
D: NA

CDR3: CASSLGGGTYNEQFF
DNA: TGCGCCAGCAGCTTGGGCGGGGGGACCTACAATGAGCAGTTCTTC
J: TRBJ2-1
size: many
V: TRBV5-1
D: TRBD2

CDR3: CASSPGFGETQYF
DNA: TGTGCCAGCAGTCCAGGGTTTGGAGAGACCCAGTACTTC
J: TRBJ2-5
size: many
V: TRBV25-1
D: NA

CDR3: CASRPGTGGQETQYF
DNA: TGCGCCAGCAGACCAGGGACAGGGGGCCAAGAGACCCAGTACTTC
J: TRBJ2-5
size: many
V: TRBV5-1
D: TRBD1

CDR3: CASSGQLAVYEQYF
DNA: TGTGCCAGCAGTGGTCAGCTAGCGGTCTACGAGCAGTACTTC
J: TRBJ2-7
size: NA
V: TRBV2
D: TRBD2

CDR3: CASSPTPVVRENGYTF
DNA: TGTGCCAGCAGCCCAACTCCTGTGGTGAGGGAAAACGGCTACACCTTC
J: TRBJ1-2
size: many
V: TRBV13
D: NA

CDR3: CASSLRTGGVTGRETQYF
DNA: TGTGCCAGCAGTCTACGGACAGGGGGCGTTACAGGCAGAGAGACCCAGTACTTC
J: TRBJ2-5
size: many
V: TRBV12-3/TRBV12-4
D: TRBD1

CDR3: CASIPGSYNSPLHF
DNA: TGTGCCAGCATTCCGGGGTCCTATAATTCACCCCTCCACTTT
J: TRBJ1-6
size: many
V: TRBV28
D: NA

CDR3: CASSNADRGNQPQHF
DNA: TGTGCCAGTAGTAACGCAGACAGGGGCAATCAGCCCCAGCATTTT
J: TRBJ1-5
size: many
V: TRBV19
D: TRBD1

CDR3: CASSHGLAGTQFF
DNA: TGCGCCAGCAGCCACGGACTAGCGGGAACTCAGTTCTTC
J: TRBJ2-1
size: NA
V: TRBV4-1
D: TRBD2

CDR3: CASSYSPLAGIYNVLFF
DNA: TGTGCCAGCAGTTACTCTCCCCTAGCGGGGATTTACAATGTGCTGTTCTTC
J: TRBJ2-1
size: once
V: TRBV6-6
D: TRBD2

CDR3: CASSGDSSYEQYF
DNA: TGTGCCAGCAGTGGGGACAGCTCCTACGAGCAGTACTTC
J: TRBJ2-7
size: many
V: TRBV12-3/TRBV12-4
D: TRBD1

CDR3: CASSWTSGGGYEQYF
DNA: TGCGCCAGCAGCTGGACTAGCGGGGGAGGCTACGAGCAGTACTTC
J: TRBJ2-7
size: NA
V: TRBV5-1
D: TRBD2

CDR3: CASTGPGQGYNEQFF
DNA: TGTGCCAGCACCGGCCCGGGACAAGGCTACAATGAGCAGTTCTTC
J: TRBJ2-1
size: many
V: TRBV7-9
D: NA

CDR3: CASSARDRSGYTF
DNA: TGTGCCAGTAGTGCGCGGGACAGATCTGGCTACACCTTC
J: TRBJ1-2
size: many
V: TRBV19
D: TRBD1

CDR3: CASSSRDSLSGANVLTF
DNA: TGCGCCAGCAGCTCCCGGGACAGTCTCTCTGGGGCCAACGTCCTGACTTTC
J: TRBJ2-6
size: NA
V: TRBV5-1
D: TRBD1

CDR3: CASSTMTEVGELFF
DNA: TGTGCCAGCAGCACAATGACCGAGGTCGGGGAGCTGTTTTTT
J: TRBJ2-2
size: NA
V: TRBV9
D: NA

CDR3: CSAISQGSSGSGETQYF
DNA: TGCAGTGCTATCTCACAGGGGAGTAGCGGGAGTGGAGAGACCCAGTACTTC
J: TRBJ2-5
size: many
V: TRBV20-1
D: TRBD2

CDR3: CASSLAPRGSYNEQFF
DNA: TGCGCCAGCAGCTTGGCCCCACGGGGGTCCTACAATGAGCAGTTCTTC
J: TRBJ2-1
size: once
V: TRBV5-1
D: NA

CDR3: CASSKEDTQYF
DNA: TGTGCCAGCAGCAAGGAAGATACGCAGTATTTT
J: TRBJ2-3
size: many
V: TRBV9
D: NA

CDR3: CSAAHSATASLNTEAFF
DNA: TGCAGCGCTGCTCATAGTGCGACAGCCAGTTTGAACACTGAAGCTTTCTTT
J: TRBJ1-1
size: many
V: TRBV29-1
D: NA

CDR3: CSARDIDGAYLYNEQFF
DNA: TGCAGTGCTAGAGATATCGACGGGGCGTACCTCTACAATGAGCAGTTCTTC
J: TRBJ2-1
size: many
V: TRBV20-1
D: NA

CDR3: CASTLRRGLNEQFF
DNA: TGTGCCAGCACGTTGCGAAGGGGGTTAAATGAGCAGTTCTTC
J: TRBJ2-1
size: many
V: TRBV6-2/TRBV6-3
D: NA

CDR3: CASSPTSGGAYEQYF
DNA: TGTGCCAGCTCACCAACTAGCGGGGGGGCCTACGAGCAGTACTTC
J: TRBJ2-7
size: many
V: TRBV18
D: TRBD2

CDR3: CSASEVGAEAFF
DNA: TGCAGTGCTAGTGAAGTAGGGGCTGAAGCTTTCTTT
J: TRBJ1-1
size: many
V: TRBV20-1
D: NA

CDR3: CSTLPSGDPQETQYF
DNA: TGCAGTACTTTGCCTAGCGGGGATCCCCAAGAGACCCAGTACTTC
J: TRBJ2-5
size: many
V: TRBV20-1
D: TRBD2

CDR3: CASQTGVGSGLTEAFF
DNA: TGTGCCAGCCAGACAGGAGTAGGGAGCGGACTCACTGAAGCTTTCTTT
J: TRBJ1-1
size: NA
V: TRBV6-2/TRBV6-3
D: NA

CDR3: CASSLGRESGYTF
DNA: TGTGCCAGCAGCTTAGGCAGGGAGTCTGGCTACACCTTC
J: TRBJ1-2
size: many
V: TRBV7-2
D: NA

CDR3: CASSTEGGLNEQFF
DNA: TGCGCCAGCAGCACGGAGGGAGGGCTCAATGAGCAGTTCTTC
J: TRBJ2-1
size: many
V: TRBV5-1
D: TRBD2

CDR3: CSARDGGTNTEAFF
DNA: TGCAGTGCTAGAGATGGGGGGACGAACACTGAAGCTTTCTTT
J: TRBJ1-1
size: many
V: TRBV20-1
D: NA

CDR3: CASGQGGRTGELFF
DNA: TGTGCCAGCGGGCAAGGGGGGCGAACCGGGGAGCTGTTTTTT
J: TRBJ2-2
size: many
V: TRBV12-3/TRBV12-4
D: NA

CDR3: CASTRDRGGSYEQYF
DNA: TGTGCCAGCACCAGGGACAGGGGAGGGTCCTACGAGCAGTACTTC
J: TRBJ2-7
size: many
V: TRBV7-2
D: TRBD1

CDR3: CASSLQGGAQPQHF
DNA: TGTGCCAGCAGCTTACAGGGTGGCGCTCAGCCCCAGCATTTT
J: TRBJ1-5
size: many
V: TRBV12-3/TRBV12-4
D: NA

CDR3: CSARDRGRNTEAFF
DNA: TGCAGTGCTAGAGACAGGGGCCGAAACACTGAAGCTTTCTTT
J: TRBJ1-1
size: many
V: TRBV20-1
D: NA

CDR3: CASSNRQGNGELFF
DNA: TGTGCCAGTAGTAATCGACAGGGGAACGGGGAGCTGTTTTTT
J: TRBJ2-2
size: many
V: TRBV19
D: TRBD1

CDR3: CASSFSGGSYNEQFF
DNA: TGTGCCAGCAGTTTTTCCGGGGGATCCTACAATGAGCAGTTCTTC
J: TRBJ2-1
size: many
V: TRBV12-3/TRBV12-4
D: NA

CDR3: CASTPRTLTDSGNTIYF
DNA: TGTGCCAGCACTCCCAGGACCCTGACAGACTCTGGAAACACCATATATTTT
J: TRBJ1-3
size: many
V: TRBV6-1
D: NA

CDR3: CSVEDRRGHEQYF
DNA: TGCAGCGTTGAAGATCGGCGGGGACACGAGCAGTACTTC
J: TRBJ2-7
size: many
V: TRBV29-1
D: NA